This entry is about one TCR beta chain. The clone's antigen remains unknown. Within one base of it there is no much larger clone, and no base qualities were kept. The entry originates in a study of patients and donors after allogeneic stem cell transplantation (TCRdb year 2020). The library was generated by RT-PCR. Sequencer: NextSeq 550. The public sequencing data were trimmed at Q25 with fastp and processed into clonotypes with MiXCR by TCRdb, which kept only in-frame beta chains. CDR3 protein sequences are deduplicated, and each keeps its most common genes and DNA. The table for this sample lists roughly 880,000 distinct CDR3 sequences; around 17% of them were counted only once. 5% to 6.5% of the sample rests with the top ten. Spanning cysteine to phenylalanine, the CDR3 consists of 15 amino acids. Just CDR3 DNA is preserved here, 45 bases in frame from base 1. CDR1 and CDR2 are read off the germline V gene as SGDLS and YYNGEE. V loses 3 bases at its end and J loses 1 base; junction bases beyond the gene matches: 6.

The rearranged segments are TRBV9 and TRBJ1-1, and 7 bases in between align with TRBD1. Sequenced: blood, either unsorted or a sorted T cell fraction (not recorded which). The TCR sequence derives from a human donor who was either an allogeneic HSCT recipient or a stem cell or donor lymphocyte infusion donor (not recorded which). It is not recorded whose cells these are; they may come from a transplant donor. The DNA sequence is TGTGCCAGCAGCGCGCGAGGGACAGAGAACACTGAAGCTTTCTTT. It specifies CASSARGTENTEAFF.